This TCR beta chain was retrieved from a study of brain T cells in children with intractable seizures. Findings of the study overall: Patients' HCMV serostatus was unknown; virus specificity rests on CDR3 similarity alone. Clones missing pre-surgery may reflect undersampling of that blood sample.

TCRdb keeps only in-frame clones here, not all; method: immunoSEQ multiplex PCR. The sample has 62,000 or so clones, more than 95% seen once. The sequenced cases were selected for having the highest brain T cell transcript signatures. Patients received at least one anti-epileptic drug before surgery. The germline V gene has CDR1 PRHDT and CDR2 FYEKMQ (reference sequence). CDR3 length equals 15 residues. V lost 1 base to trimming and J lost 3 bases; unmatched junction nucleotides: 6. Worth noting for this clone: The antigen is unknown.

The chain links TRBV13 to TRBJ2-7, with 7 bases that match TRBD1. The sequences come from peripheral blood, collected at surgery. The TCR comes from a boy in the first two years of life with focal cortical dysplasia and intractable seizures. The DNA of the CDR3 is TGTGCCAGCAGCTTAGCGGAGACAGGGCACTACGAGCAGTACTTC. Translation gives CASSLAETGHYEQYF.